Shown below are 12 T cell receptor beta chains from a single sample sequenced in a study of T cells in Graves' hyperthyroidism and ophthalmopathy. Amplified TCR beta CDR3 regions derived from RNA transcripts. HTBI primers were employed in a first-round RT-PCR of the TCR CDR3. TCRdb recomputed calls from the multiplex PCR reads with MiXCR, one row per CDR3 protein. The table includes 75,000 to 100,000 distinct CDR3 sequences, just over 50% detected once. The material sequenced was blood. The origin of the receptors is a woman aged 40 to 55 with Graves' hyperthyroidism.

The V call is TRBV10-3, the J call TRBJ2-5, with 14 bases fitting TRBD2. The CDR3 totals 17 residues. The germline gives CDR1 ENHRY, CDR2 SYGVKD. With 4 bases clipped from V and 5 bases from J, the junction kept 9 bases outside the gene matches. The CDR3 region is CAISVPGLAGVRETQYF. The CDR3 nucleotides read TGTGCCATCAGTGTACCGGGACTAGCGGGAGTCAGGGAGACCCAGTACTTC.

This chain joins TRBV7-9 and TRBJ1-1, with 7 bases identical to TRBD1. The CDR3 loop spans 16 amino acids. Looked up from germline, CDR1 is SEHNR and CDR2 is FQNEAQ (reference sequence). The junction had 11 bases not matched to a gene; V was cut back by 5 bases and J by 2 bases. The CDR3: CASSDRGQGGNTEAFF. CDR3 bases: TGTGCCAGCAGCGATAGGGGTCAGGGGGGAAACACTGAAGCTTTCTTT. The full variable domain, its missing parts supplied by reference TRBV7-9 and TRBJ1-1, is DTGVSQNPRHKITKRGQNVTFRCDPISEHNRLYWYRQTLGQGPEFLTYFQNEAQLEKSRLLSDRFSAERPKGSFSTLEIQRTEQGDSAMYLCASSDRGQGGNTEAFFGQGTRLTVV.

This clonotype was seen ten or more times. J is TRBJ1-4 and V is TRBV7-9; the D gene is possibly TRBD1 (6 bases). The CDR3 is 18 amino acids. Germline CDR1 SEHNR, CDR2 FQNEAQ (reference sequence). With 0 bases removed from V and 4 bases from J, the gap between germline ends came to 18 bases. In DNA form, the CDR3 reads TGTGCCAGCAGCTTAGCGGGTTTATGGACAGACATTAATGAAAAACTGTTTTTT. As protein: CASSLAGLWTDINEKLFF.

This clonotype showed up many times. J is TRBJ1-2 and V is TRBV7-2, with 10 nucleotides matching TRBD1. Germline CDR1 is SGHTA and CDR2 is FQGNSA. This CDR3 region has 15 residues. After removal of 0 bases from V and 7 bases from J, the junction contained 5 bases not matched to a gene. This chain's CDR3 is CASSLAGTGAGGYTF. The CDR3 DNA reads as TGTGCCAGCAGCTTAGCCGGGACAGGGGCGGGTGGCTACACCTTC. Filled out from reference TRBV7-2 and TRBJ1-2, the complete variable domain reads GAGVSQSPSNKVTEKGKDVELRCDPISGHTALYWYRQSLGQGLEFLIYFQGNSAPDKSGLPSDRFSAERTGGSVSTLTIQRTQQEDSAVYLCASSLAGTGAGGYTFGSGTRLTVV.

This clonotype was recorded many times. The rearrangement links TRBV20-1 to TRBJ2-5; 8 nucleotides align to TRBD1. This CDR3 has 12 residues. Germline V gives CDR1 DFQATT, CDR2 SNEGSKA (reference sequence). Losses at the gene ends were 3 bases for V and 5 bases for J; bases not matched to a gene: 2. This chain's CDR3 is CSASRTGETQYF. For the CDR3, the DNA is TGCAGTGCTAGCCGGACAGGGGAGACCCAGTACTTC.

On this clonotype itself: This CDR3 is missing its conserved last phenylalanine or tryptophan, likely due to a read error. This rearrangement joins TRBV7-9 to TRBJ1-1, with a weak D call TRBD1 (6 bases). V gave up 4 bases and J gave up 6 bases, with 18 bases separating them. CDR3 size: 15 residues. Per germline, CDR1 SEHNR and CDR2 FQNEAQ (reference sequence). The CDR3 bases are TGTGCCAGCAGCTCTGCGAGGGGGTTGGAATCTGAAGCTTTCCTT. It is translated as CASSSARGLESEAFL.

This clonotype was seen many times. V is TRBV5-1 and J is TRBJ2-2, with 8 bases that match TRBD1. Germline CDR1 is SGHRS and CDR2 is YFSETQ. This CDR3 is 17 amino acids long. Germline trimming cut 4 bases from V and 1 base from J; bases unmatched to any gene: 9. The CDR3 loop is CASSPGWGQVNTGELFF. CDR3 nucleotide sequence: TGCGCCAGCAGCCCCGGATGGGGACAGGTGAACACCGGGGAGCTGTTTTTT.

This clonotype was recorded many times. The chain links TRBV20-1 to TRBJ2-7; the match to TRBD1 covers 10 bases. The CDR3 sequence is 12 residues long. Germline CDR1 is DFQATT and CDR2 is SNEGSKA (reference sequence). The CDR3 DNA reads as TGCAGAGCCCGGACAGGGGGCTACGAGCAGTACTTC. It codes for CRARTGGYEQYF.

Many counts were recorded for this clonotype. The chain uses TRBV5-1 and TRBJ1-2, with D possibly TRBD1 on 5 matching bases. The germline V gene has CDR1 SGHRS and CDR2 YFSETQ. V was trimmed by 0 bases and J by 4 bases, leaving 16 bases between them. This CDR3 spans 16 amino acids. For the CDR3, the DNA is TGCGCCAGCAGCTTGGCGGTGGGACCTGGGGCCTATGGCTACACCTTC. It encodes CASSLAVGPGAYGYTF.

This rearrangement joins TRBV7-3 to TRBJ1-3; D might be TRBD1 (5 bases). The CDR3 is made up of 16 amino acids. Germline V lookup: CDR1 SGHTA, CDR2 FQGTGA. Trimming left V 5 bases short and J 0 bases short, with 14 bases between. CDR3 sequence: CASSLSGTGSGNTIYF. CDR3 nucleotide sequence: TGTGCCAGCAGCCTGTCAGGGACGGGCTCTGGAAACACCATATATTTT.

This CDR3 is CSGGDRTGFPETQYF. The CDR3 DNA follows: TGCAGCGGGGGGGACAGAACAGGGTTTCCAGAGACCCAGTACTTC. V is TRBV29-1 and J is TRBJ2-5; perhaps TRBD1 as D (7 bases). The CDR3 extends over 15 amino acids. Germline V gene data show CDR1 as SQVTM and CDR2 as ANQGSEA. The V gene lost 7 bases and the J gene lost 4 bases, with 22 bases spanning the gap.

With regard to this clonotype: In this CDR3 the conserved last residue, phenylalanine or tryptophan, is missing, so a read error is likely. The chain has TRBV29-1 and TRBJ1-4, with no clear D. There are 13 residues in the CDR3. Trimming stripped 3 bases from V and 4 bases from J, with 9 bases between. Germline CDR1 SQVTM, CDR2 ANQGSEA. The CDR3: CSVERADNEKLFL. The CDR3 nucleotides read TGCAGCGTTGAGCGGGCGGATAATGAAAAACTGTTTCTT.